This entry is about one TCR beta chain. In the authors' methods: Cell counts per sample came from amplifying reference gene primers. The data were produced by immunoSEQ multiplex PCR, yet TCRdb's version contains in-frame clones alone and is incomplete. The V and J calls and the clone size are those of that table, but D and trimming were determined from the DNA. The sample yields some 260,000 clones, around 80% seen once. Participant-given clinical history determined each cohort assignment. This record comes from a study of blood T cell repertoires in COVID-19. Across the whole study: Sites in the United States, Italy and Spain provided acute and convalescent COVID-19 samples. Sample material is recorded as cDNA or gDNA derived from T cells, B-cell-depleted T cells, or PBMCs.

V lost 6 bases, J lost 0 bases, and 8 bases stayed unmatched. The CDR3 totals 18 residues. In germline, CDR1 is MDHEN, CDR2 SYDVKM. The sample taken for sequencing was PBMCs or T cells enriched from blood (not recorded which). The clonotype originates from a young man with acute COVID-19. The chain recombines TRBV28 with TRBJ2-6, with TRBD1 identical over 10 bases. The CDR3 reads CASSPGTGVLSGANVLTF. For the CDR3, the DNA is TGTGCCAGCAGCCCGGGGACAGGGGTCCTCTCTGGGGCCAACGTCCTGACTTTC.